A selection of T cell receptor beta chains follows, all from one sample in a study of T cells in Graves' hyperthyroidism and ophthalmopathy. TCRdb re-called the multiplex PCR reads through MiXCR, storing one row per CDR3 protein. Here the sample spans approximately 610,000 distinct CDR3 sequences, around 15% being singletons. Sequencing input: blood. All receptors derive from a woman aged 40 to 50 with Graves' ophthalmopathy. The CDR3 runs from the conserved cysteine through the conserved F or W. The order of the fields is CDR3 length, V gene, clone size, D gene, J gene, CDR3 DNA, CDR3 protein. A D gene is named only where the DNA matches it firmly. Rows give clone size only sometimes, using once, few, many, or a class for an expanded clone.

len: 14
v_gene: TRBV10-3
abundance: many
d_gene: NA
j_gene: TRBJ1-1
CDR3nt: TGTGCCATCAGTCCGACAGGCCCGAACACTGAAGCTTTCTTT
CDR3aa: CAISPTGPNTEAFF

len: 15
v_gene: TRBV12-3/TRBV12-4
abundance: many
d_gene: NA
j_gene: TRBJ2-7
CDR3nt: TGTGCCAGCAGTTTCAGTGCGGGTTTCAACTACGAGCAGTACTTC
CDR3aa: CASSFSAGFNYEQYF

len: 13
v_gene: TRBV30
abundance: NA
d_gene: TRBD1
j_gene: TRBJ1-2
CDR3nt: TGTGCCTGGAGGCCCGGACAGGGCTATGGCTACACCTTC
CDR3aa: CAWRPGQGYGYTF

len: 16
v_gene: TRBV5-1
abundance: NA
d_gene: TRBD2
j_gene: TRBJ2-3
CDR3nt: TGCGCCAGCAGCCGGGGGACTAGCGGGACCCCAGATACGCAGTATTTT
CDR3aa: CASSRGTSGTPDTQYF

len: 16
v_gene: TRBV20-1
abundance: NA
d_gene: TRBD1
j_gene: TRBJ1-2
CDR3nt: TGCAGTGCCCTCCCCCGGGACAGGGGAACGAAAAGTGGCTACACCTTC
CDR3aa: CSALPRDRGTKSGYTF

len: 15
v_gene: TRBV6-5
abundance: many
d_gene: TRBD2
j_gene: TRBJ2-7
CDR3nt: TGTGCCAGCAGTTACTCCCTAGCGGGAGGTAACGAGCAGTACTTC
CDR3aa: CASSYSLAGGNEQYF

len: 17
v_gene: TRBV12-3/TRBV12-4
abundance: many
d_gene: TRBD1
j_gene: TRBJ1-1
CDR3nt: TGTGCCAGCAGTTTAGGTTCCAGGGGGCCCATGAACACTGAAGCTTTCTTT
CDR3aa: CASSLGSRGPMNTEAFF

len: 15
v_gene: TRBV6-2/TRBV6-3
abundance: many
d_gene: TRBD1
j_gene: TRBJ2-6
CDR3nt: TGTGCCAGCAGTTCGGACAGGTCTGGGGCCAACGTCCTGACTTTC
CDR3aa: CASSSDRSGANVLTF

len: 13
v_gene: TRBV20-1
abundance: many
d_gene: NA
j_gene: TRBJ1-1
CDR3nt: TGCAGTGCGGGGGACACGGGGAACACTGAAGCTTTCTTT
CDR3aa: CSAGDTGNTEAFF

len: 13
v_gene: TRBV6-5
abundance: many
d_gene: NA
j_gene: TRBJ2-7
CDR3nt: TGTGCCAGCAGTTCCCAAGGGACGGACGAGCAGTACTTC
CDR3aa: CASSSQGTDEQYF

len: 13
v_gene: TRBV27
abundance: NA
d_gene: TRBD2
j_gene: TRBJ2-7
CDR3nt: TGTGCCAGCAACACTAGCGGGAGTCACGAGCAGTACTTC
CDR3aa: CASNTSGSHEQYF

len: 14
v_gene: TRBV12-3/TRBV12-4
abundance: many
d_gene: TRBD1
j_gene: TRBJ1-1
CDR3nt: TGTGCCAGCAGTCCTTGGACAGGGGGCGGGCACGCTTTCTTT
CDR3aa: CASSPWTGGGHAFF

len: 15
v_gene: TRBV11-3
abundance: few
d_gene: TRBD1
j_gene: TRBJ2-1
CDR3nt: TGTGCCAGCAGCTTAGGGACAGGGACGGGGGATGAGCAGTTCTTC
CDR3aa: CASSLGTGTGDEQFF

len: 11
v_gene: TRBV28
abundance: many
d_gene: NA
j_gene: TRBJ1-2
CDR3nt: TGTGCCAGCAGTTGGGCGGATGGCTACACCTTC
CDR3aa: CASSWADGYTF

len: 16
v_gene: TRBV19
abundance: many
d_gene: NA
j_gene: TRBJ1-1
CDR3nt: TGTGCCAGTAGTTCCATAGGGGGGTTGATGAACACTGAAGCTTTCTTT
CDR3aa: CASSSIGGLMNTEAFF

len: 11
v_gene: TRBV24-1
abundance: many
d_gene: NA
j_gene: TRBJ1-1
CDR3nt: TGTGCCACCAGGACAACAGATGAAGCTTTCTTT
CDR3aa: CATRTTDEAFF

len: 14
v_gene: TRBV24-1
abundance: NA
d_gene: NA
j_gene: TRBJ2-5
CDR3nt: TGTGCCACCAGTGATGGAGGGCCTCCGGAGACCCAGTACTTC
CDR3aa: CATSDGGPPETQYF

len: 16
v_gene: TRBV12-3/TRBV12-4
abundance: NA
d_gene: TRBD1
j_gene: TRBJ2-1
CDR3nt: TGTGCCAGCAGCCGACCCGGACAGGCCGCCTACAATGAGCAGTTCTTC
CDR3aa: CASSRPGQAAYNEQFF

len: 17
v_gene: TRBV7-2
abundance: many
d_gene: NA
j_gene: TRBJ2-1
CDR3nt: TGTGCCAGCAGCTCAGCCCCTACTAGTACCCTTTACAATGAGCAGTTCTTC
CDR3aa: CASSSAPTSTLYNEQFF

len: 16
v_gene: TRBV7-3
abundance: many
d_gene: TRBD2
j_gene: TRBJ2-2
CDR3nt: TGTGCCAGCAGCTTAAATCTAGCGGCGAACACCGGGGAGCTGTTTTTT
CDR3aa: CASSLNLAANTGELFF

len: 15
v_gene: TRBV6-5
abundance: many
d_gene: NA
j_gene: TRBJ1-1
CDR3nt: TGTGCCAGCAGTTACGATCCCACCTTGAACACTGAAGCTTTCTTT
CDR3aa: CASSYDPTLNTEAFF

len: 14
v_gene: TRBV6-5
abundance: many
d_gene: NA
j_gene: TRBJ2-7
CDR3nt: TGTGCCAGCAGTTACGGGGGCTACAGTTCCGAGCAGTACTTC
CDR3aa: CASSYGGYSSEQYF

len: 16
v_gene: TRBV20-1
abundance: NA
d_gene: TRBD1
j_gene: TRBJ1-5
CDR3nt: TGCAGTGCGAGGACAGGGGATAAGGGAAGCAATCAGCCCCAGCATTTT
CDR3aa: CSARTGDKGSNQPQHF

len: 17
v_gene: TRBV4-1
abundance: NA
d_gene: NA
j_gene: TRBJ1-2
CDR3nt: TGCGCCAGCAGCCTGATTCCCCGGGACACCACTAACTATGGCTACACCTTC
CDR3aa: CASSLIPRDTTNYGYTF

len: 14
v_gene: TRBV6-2/TRBV6-3
abundance: many
d_gene: TRBD2
j_gene: TRBJ2-7
CDR3nt: TGTGCCAGCATGTGGACTAGGGGAGGCTACGAGCAGTACTTC
CDR3aa: CASMWTRGGYEQYF

len: 14
v_gene: TRBV25-1
abundance: many
d_gene: NA
j_gene: TRBJ1-1
CDR3nt: TGTGCCAGCAGTTACGTAGATGGGGTCACTGAAGCTTTCTTT
CDR3aa: CASSYVDGVTEAFF

len: 11
v_gene: TRBV28
abundance: many
d_gene: NA
j_gene: TRBJ1-1
CDR3nt: TGTGCCAGCAGTTTTCCGGGTCCAGCTTTCTTT
CDR3aa: CASSFPGPAFF

len: 13
v_gene: TRBV5-1
abundance: many
d_gene: NA
j_gene: TRBJ1-3
CDR3nt: TGCGCCAGTCAGGGGTCGTCTGGAAACACCATATATTTT
CDR3aa: CASQGSSGNTIYF

len: 14
v_gene: TRBV20-1
abundance: NA
d_gene: TRBD2
j_gene: TRBJ2-7
CDR3nt: TGCAGTGCTAGGAGCGGGAGTCAGTCCTACGAGCAGTACTTC
CDR3aa: CSARSGSQSYEQYF

len: 14
v_gene: TRBV5-1
abundance: NA
d_gene: TRBD1
j_gene: TRBJ2-7
CDR3nt: TGCGCCAGCAGCTTGGCCGGGACAGGGATCCGGCAGTACTTC
CDR3aa: CASSLAGTGIRQYF

len: 15
v_gene: TRBV20-1
abundance: many
d_gene: TRBD1
j_gene: TRBJ2-7
CDR3nt: TGCAGTGCTACACAAGGACAGGGGGTAATCTACGAGCAGTACTTC
CDR3aa: CSATQGQGVIYEQYF